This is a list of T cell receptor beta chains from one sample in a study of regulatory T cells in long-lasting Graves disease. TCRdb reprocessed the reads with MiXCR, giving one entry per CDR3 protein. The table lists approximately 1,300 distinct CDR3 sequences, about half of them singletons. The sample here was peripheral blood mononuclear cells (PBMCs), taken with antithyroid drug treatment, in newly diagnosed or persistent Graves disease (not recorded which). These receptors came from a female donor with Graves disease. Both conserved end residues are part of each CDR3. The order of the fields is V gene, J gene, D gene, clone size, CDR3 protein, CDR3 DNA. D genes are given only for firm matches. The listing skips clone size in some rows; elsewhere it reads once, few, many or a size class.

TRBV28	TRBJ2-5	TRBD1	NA	CASSKAGGLETQYF	TGTGCCAGCAGTAAGGCAGGGGGCCTAGAGACCCAGTACTTC
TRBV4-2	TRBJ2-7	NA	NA	CASSPMPSYEQYF	TGTGCCAGCAGCCCCATGCCCTCCTACGAGCAGTACTTC
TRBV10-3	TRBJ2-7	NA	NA	CAISESSYIYEQYF	TGTGCCATCAGTGAGTCAAGCTATATCTACGAGCAGTACTTC
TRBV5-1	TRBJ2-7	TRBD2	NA	CASSAGTSGPSYEQYF	TGCGCCAGCAGCGCCGGGACTAGCGGTCCCTCCTACGAGCAGTACTTC
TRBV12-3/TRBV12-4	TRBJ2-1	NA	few	CASSLGPGDYNEQFF	TGTGCCAGCAGTTTGGGCCCCGGGGACTACAATGAGCAGTTCTTC
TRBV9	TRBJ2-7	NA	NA	CASSPRDSLYEQYF	TGTGCCAGCAGCCCTCGGGACTCCCTATACGAGCAGTACTTC
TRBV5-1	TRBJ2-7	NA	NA	CASSLSEQTYEQYF	TGCGCCAGCAGCTTGTCGGAGCAAACCTACGAGCAGTACTTC
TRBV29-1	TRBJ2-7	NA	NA	CSVARERDGIAYEQYF	TGCAGCGTCGCACGCGAACGGGACGGGATTGCCTACGAGCAGTACTTC
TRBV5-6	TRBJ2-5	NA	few	CASHPRWVGPQETQYF	TGTGCCAGCCATCCTCGATGGGTCGGTCCTCAAGAGACCCAGTACTTC
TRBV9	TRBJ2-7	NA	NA	CASSVVSGTEQYF	TGTGCCAGCAGCGTAGTGTCAGGGACGGAGCAGTACTTC
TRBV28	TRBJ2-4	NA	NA	CASSPELAKNIQYF	TGTGCCAGCAGTCCGGAACTAGCCAAAAACATTCAGTACTTC
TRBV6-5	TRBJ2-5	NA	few	CASNSLRGQETQYF	TGTGCCAGCAACTCGCTTAGGGGACAAGAGACCCAGTACTTC
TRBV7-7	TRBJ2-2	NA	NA	CASSFGTGELFF	TGTGCCAGCAGCTTTGGCACCGGGGAGCTGTTTTTT
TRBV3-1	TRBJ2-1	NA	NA	CASSATSVEQFF	TGTGCCAGCAGCGCTACTAGTGTGGAGCAGTTCTTC
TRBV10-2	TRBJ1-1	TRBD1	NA	CASATGTANTEAFF	TGCGCCAGCGCTACCGGGACAGCTAACACTGAAGCTTTCTTT
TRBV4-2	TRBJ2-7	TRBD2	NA	CASSRLPGTSGAGEQYF	TGTGCCAGCAGCCGCCTCCCCGGGACTAGCGGAGCGGGAGAGCAGTACTTC
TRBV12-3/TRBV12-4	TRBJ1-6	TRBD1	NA	CASSDPGRRDRKPPLHF	TGTGCCAGCAGCGACCCGGGTCGGAGGGACAGGAAACCACCCCTCCACTTT
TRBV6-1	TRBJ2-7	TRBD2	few	CASSEVAGGLAEQYF	TGTGCCAGCAGTGAGGTAGCGGGAGGGCTTGCCGAGCAGTACTTC
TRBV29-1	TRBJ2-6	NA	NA	CSVLGTGANVLTF	TGCAGCGTTCTGGGGACTGGGGCCAACGTCCTGACTTTC
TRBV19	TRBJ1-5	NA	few	CASDTGRYFNQPQHF	TGTGCCAGTGACACCGGACGGTACTTTAATCAGCCCCAGCATTTT
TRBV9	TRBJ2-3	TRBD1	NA	CASSIGTGQSTDTQYF	TGTGCCAGCAGCATCGGGACAGGGCAGAGCACAGATACGCAGTATTTT
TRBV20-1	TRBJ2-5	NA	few	CSARGRRGGTQYF	TGCAGTGCTAGGGGACGACGGGGCGGGACCCAGTACTTC